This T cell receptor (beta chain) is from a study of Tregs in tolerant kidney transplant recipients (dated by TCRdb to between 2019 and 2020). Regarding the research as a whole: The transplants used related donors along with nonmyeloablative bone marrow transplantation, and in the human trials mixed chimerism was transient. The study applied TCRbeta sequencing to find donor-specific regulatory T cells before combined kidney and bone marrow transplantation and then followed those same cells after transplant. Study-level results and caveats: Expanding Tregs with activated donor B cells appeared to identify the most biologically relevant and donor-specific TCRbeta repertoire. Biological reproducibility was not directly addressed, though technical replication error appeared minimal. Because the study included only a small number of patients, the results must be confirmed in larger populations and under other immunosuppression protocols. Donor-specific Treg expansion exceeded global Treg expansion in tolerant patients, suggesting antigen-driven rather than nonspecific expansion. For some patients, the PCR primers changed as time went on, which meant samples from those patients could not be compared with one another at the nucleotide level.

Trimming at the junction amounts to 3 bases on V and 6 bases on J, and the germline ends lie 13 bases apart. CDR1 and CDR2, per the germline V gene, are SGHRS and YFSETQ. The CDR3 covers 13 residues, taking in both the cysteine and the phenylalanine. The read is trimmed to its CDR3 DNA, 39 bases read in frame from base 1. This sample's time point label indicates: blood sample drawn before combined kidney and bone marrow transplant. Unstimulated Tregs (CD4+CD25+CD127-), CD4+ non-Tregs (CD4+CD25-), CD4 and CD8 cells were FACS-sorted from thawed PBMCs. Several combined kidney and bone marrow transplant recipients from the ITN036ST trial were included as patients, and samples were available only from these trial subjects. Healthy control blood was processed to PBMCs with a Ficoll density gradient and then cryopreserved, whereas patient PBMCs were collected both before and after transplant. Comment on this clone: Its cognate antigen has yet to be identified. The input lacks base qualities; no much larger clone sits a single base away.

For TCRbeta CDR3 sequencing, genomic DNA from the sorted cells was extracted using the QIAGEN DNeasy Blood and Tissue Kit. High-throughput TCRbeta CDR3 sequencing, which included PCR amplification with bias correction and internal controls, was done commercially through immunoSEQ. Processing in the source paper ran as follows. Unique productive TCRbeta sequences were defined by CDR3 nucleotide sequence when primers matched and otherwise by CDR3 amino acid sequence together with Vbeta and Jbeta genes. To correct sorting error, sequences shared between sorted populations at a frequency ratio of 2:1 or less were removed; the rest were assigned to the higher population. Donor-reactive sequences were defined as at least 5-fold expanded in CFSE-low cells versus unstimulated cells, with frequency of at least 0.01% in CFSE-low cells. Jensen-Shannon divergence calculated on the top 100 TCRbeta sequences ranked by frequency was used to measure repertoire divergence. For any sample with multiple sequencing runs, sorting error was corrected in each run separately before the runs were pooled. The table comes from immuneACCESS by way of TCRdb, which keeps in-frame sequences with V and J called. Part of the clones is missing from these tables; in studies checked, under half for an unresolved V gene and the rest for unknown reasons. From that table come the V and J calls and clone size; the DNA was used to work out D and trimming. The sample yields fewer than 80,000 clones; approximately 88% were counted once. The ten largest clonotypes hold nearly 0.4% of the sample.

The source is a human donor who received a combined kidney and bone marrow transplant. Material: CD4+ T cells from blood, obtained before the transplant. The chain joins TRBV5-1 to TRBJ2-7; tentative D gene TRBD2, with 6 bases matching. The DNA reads TGCGCCAGCAGCTCCGGGCCCGGGGGCGAGCAGTACTTC. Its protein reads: CASSSGPGGEQYF.